The 23 T cell receptor beta chains reported below all come from one sample, sequenced in a study of blood T cell repertoires in COVID-19. TCRdb's copy holds only in-frame clones and misses some; the assay was immunoSEQ multiplex PCR. The data contain fewer than 75,000 clones, around four fifths of them seen just once; the ten biggest clones take up about two fifths. Material: peripheral blood. The receptors here all came from a human donor in a cohort sampled during active COVID-19.

V gene TRBV6-5 combines with J gene TRBJ1-3, with D uncertain. Germline V gives CDR1 MNHEY, CDR2 SVGAGI. Trimming stripped 7 bases from V and 4 bases from J, with 11 bases between. This CDR3 is 13 amino acids long. The CDR3 reads CASTRGPGNTIYF. The CDR3 DNA reads TGTGCCAGCACCCGTGGGCCGGGAAACACCATATATTTT.

The table lists this clone with a few counts. The V and J genes are TRBV11-2 and TRBJ2-7; 9 positions agree with TRBD2. V dropped 0 bases and J dropped 10; count of bases not matched to a gene: 7. CDR1 and CDR2 from the germline V gene are SGHAT and FQNNGV. The CDR3 length is 14 residues. The CDR3 reads CASSLELAGSEQYF. CDR3 bases: TGTGCCAGCAGCTTAGAGCTAGCGGGGTCGGAACAGTACTTC.

V gene TRBV5-5 combines with J gene TRBJ2-1, with a tentative D call TRBD1 (6 bases). The CDR3 contains 13 residues. The germline gives CDR1 SGHKS, CDR2 YYEKEE (reference sequence). The V gene lost 4 bases and the J gene lost 4 bases, with 9 bases spanning the gap. CDR3 DNA sequence: TGTGCCAGCAGCCGGACAGCGTACAATGAGCAGTTCTTC. It is translated as CASSRTAYNEQFF. The full variable domain, with the rest looked up from reference TRBV5-5 and TRBJ2-1, is DAGVTQSPTHLIKTRGQQVTLRCSPISGHKSVSWYQQVLGQGPQFIFQYYEKEERGRGNFPDRFSARQFPNYSSELNVNALLLGDSALYLCASSRTAYNEQFFGPGTRLTVL.

The J gene is TRBJ2-7, the V gene TRBV4-3; no clear D. The V gene's germline CDR1 is LGHNA and CDR2 YSLEER. The germline V and J ends were trimmed by 1 base and 4 bases, with 11 bases remaining between them. This CDR3 comprises 14 residues. CDR3: CASSQGPDIYEQYF. In DNA, the CDR3 is TGCGCCAGCAGCCAAGGTCCAGATATTTACGAGCAGTACTTC.

The chain carries TRBV5-4 and TRBJ1-2; D is perhaps TRBD1 (5 bases). The V and J ends lost 0 bases and 1 base respectively, with 10 bases between them. CDR1 is SGHNT and CDR2 is YYREEE in the germline V gene (reference sequence). The CDR3 sequence is 15 residues long. CDR3 amino acids: CASSLAGRDNYGYTF. DNA of the CDR3: TGTGCCAGCAGCTTGGCGGGCAGGGATAACTATGGCTACACCTTC.

This clone was counted only a few times. V is TRBV20-1 and J is TRBJ2-3; D is possibly TRBD2 (5 bases). Trimming left V 3 bases short and J 3 bases short, with 7 bases between. CDR1 and CDR2 from the germline V gene are DFQATT and SNEGSKA (reference sequence). The CDR3 extends over 12 amino acids. The CDR3 sequence is CSASPGTDTQYF. The DNA of the CDR3 is TGCAGTGCTAGTCCGGGGACAGATACGCAGTATTTT.

V is TRBV18 and J is TRBJ2-7, with TRBD1 identical over 7 bases. V lost 3 bases, J lost 4 bases, and 9 bases stayed unmatched. Germline-derived CDR1 and CDR2 are KGHSH and LQKENI. CDR3 size: 15 residues. The CDR3 reads CASSPGDRVVYEQYF. CDR3 coding DNA: TGTGCCAGCTCACCGGGAGACAGGGTCGTGTACGAGCAGTACTTC.

This chain connects TRBV5-1 to TRBJ2-1; 8 bases map to TRBD2. The V gene's germline CDR1 is SGHRS and CDR2 YFSETQ. V was pared by 0 bases and J by 4 bases, with 3 bases of the junction left unmatched. The CDR3 spans 15 residues. CDR3 loop: CASSLAGGAYNEQFF. CDR3 DNA: TGCGCCAGCAGCTTGGCCGGGGGGGCATACAATGAGCAGTTCTTC.

J is TRBJ2-1 and V is TRBV18; tentative D call: TRBD2 (5 bases). From germline, CDR1 is KGHSH and CDR2 LQKENI. The length of the CDR3 is 12 residues. Trimming cost V 4 bases and J 9 bases, with 10 bases left between them. The DNA of the CDR3 is TGTGCCAGCTCACAAACCAGCGGTGAGCAGTTCTTC. Amino acids: CASSQTSGEQFF.

The CDR3 is CASSWQTSGAYEQYF. CDR3 DNA: TGTGCCAGCAGCTGGCAGACTAGCGGAGCCTACGAGCAGTACTTC. The rearrangement joins TRBV7-9 to TRBJ2-7; TRBD2 matches 9 bases. The CDR3 runs to 15 residues. The germline V gene encodes CDR1 SEHNR and CDR2 FQNEAQ (reference sequence). The ends lost 4 bases at V and 2 bases at J; junction bases unmatched: 6.

The chain employs TRBV6-2 or TRBV6-3 and TRBJ2-1, with TRBD2 matching 7 bases. This CDR3 has 16 residues. CDR1 is MNHEY, CDR2 SVGEGT, per germline. The V segment lost 6 bases and the J segment 7 bases; nucleotides outside the gene matches: 15. The CDR3 DNA follows: TGTGCCAGCAGCCTAGAGGGACTACCACCAGGGAATGAGCAGTTCTTC. As protein: CASSLEGLPPGNEQFF.

This clone was recorded only once. This chain links TRBV6-5 with TRBJ1-2; TRBD1 agrees at 7 bases. With V trimmed by 2 bases and J by 4 bases, 4 bases remained unmatched. CDR3 length equals 14 residues. CDR1 MNHEY and CDR2 SVGAGI come from the germline V gene. This CDR3 is CASSYAGQLYGYTF. The CDR3 region has the DNA TGTGCCAGCAGTTACGCGGGACAGCTCTATGGCTACACCTTC.

The chain joins TRBV6-5 to TRBJ2-7; TRBD2 matches 11 bases. The CDR3 sequence is 15 residues long. Germline CDR1 is MNHEY and CDR2 is SVGAGI. Trimming removed 5 bases from V and 7 bases from J; junction bases left unmatched: 10. The CDR3 bases are TGTGCCAGCAGTCCGTCTAGCGGGGGGCGTGGAGAGCAGTACTTC. Its translation: CASSPSSGGRGEQYF.

The rearrangement uses TRBV7-2 and TRBJ1-2; 7 bases line up with TRBD1. The V gene's germline CDR1 is SGHTA and CDR2 FQGNSA. Trimming at V came to 8 bases and at J to 0 bases, leaving 3 bases not matched to a gene. The CDR3 totals 13 residues. This CDR3 is CASRQGANYGYTF. CDR3 nucleotide sequence: TGTGCCAGCCGGCAGGGGGCTAACTATGGCTACACCTTC.

This chain joins TRBV3-1 (or the pseudogene TRBV3-2) and TRBJ2-5; TRBD1 matches at 10 bases. The CDR3 totals 17 residues. Germline CDR1 LGHDT, CDR2 YNNKEL (reference sequence). V dropped 1 base and J dropped 2; count of bases not matched to a gene: 7. CDR3 sequence: CASSQGQGAFGQETQYF. The CDR3 coding sequence is TGTGCCAGCAGCCAAGGACAGGGGGCATTCGGGCAAGAGACCCAGTACTTC.

V gene TRBV4-3 combines with J gene TRBJ2-3; D is perhaps TRBD2 (6 bases). V shed 1 base and J shed 4 bases, with 15 bases lying between them. The germline V gene has CDR1 LGHNA and CDR2 YSLEER. CDR3 length: 16 amino acids. In DNA form, the CDR3 reads TGCGCCAGCAGCCAAGTGACGGGGGTGGGCCCAGATACGCAGTATTTT. Residues: CASSQVTGVGPDTQYF.

The chain employs TRBV4-1 and TRBJ1-2; D perhaps matches TRBD1 (5 bases). The V end was cut by 0 bases, the J end by 4 bases, with 9 bases between. Germline CDR1 is MGHRA and CDR2 is YSYEKL. The CDR3 runs to 14 residues. This CDR3 reads CASSQDRGGYGYTF. CDR3 bases: TGCGCCAGCAGCCAAGATCGGGGGGGCTATGGCTACACCTTC.

This rearrangement joins TRBV5-4 to TRBJ1-1; no clear D. V was trimmed by 3 bases and J by 4 bases, leaving 16 bases between them. The CDR3 runs to 15 residues. Germline V gene sequence: CDR1 SGHNT, CDR2 YYREEE (reference sequence). CDR3 region: CASSSMTGRATEAFF. The CDR3 DNA reads TGTGCCAGCAGCTCCATGACCGGGCGGGCCACTGAAGCTTTCTTT.

Written as DNA, the CDR3 is TGTGCCAGCAGATTGATTGCACCACTTGAAAAACTGTTTTTT. This gives the protein CASRLIAPLEKLFF. The chain joins TRBV28 to TRBJ1-4; no reliable D call. Germline CDR1 MDHEN, CDR2 SYDVKM. The germline V and J ends were trimmed by 6 bases and 7 bases, with 15 bases remaining between them. CDR3 length: 14 residues. Filled out from reference TRBV28 and TRBJ1-4, the complete variable domain reads DVKVTQSSRYLVKRTGEKVFLECVQDMDHENMFWYRQDPGLGLRLIYFSYDVKMKEKGDIPEGYSVSREKKERFSLILESASTNQTSMYLCASRLIAPLEKLFFGSGTQLSVL.

This rearrangement joins TRBV15 to TRBJ1-1; 7 bases fit TRBD1. J was trimmed by 10 bases and V by 3 bases; bases with no gene match: 8. The length of the CDR3 is 13 residues. Germline CDR1 is LNHNV and CDR2 is YYDKDF (reference sequence). Here the CDR3 DNA reads TGTGCCACCAGCAGTCGAACGGGACAGTTAGCTTTCTTT. This translates into CATSSRTGQLAFF.

The table lists this clone with a few counts. This chain connects TRBV5-4 to TRBJ1-1, with 8 bases aligning to TRBD1. The CDR3 loop spans 13 amino acids. Trimming removed 5 bases from V and 5 bases from J; junction bases left unmatched: 5. CDR1 and CDR2 (germline): SGHNT, YYREEE (reference sequence). The CDR3: CASRSGGRTEAFF. The CDR3 bases are TGTGCCAGCAGATCAGGGGGCAGGACTGAAGCTTTCTTT.

This chain connects TRBV5-1 to TRBJ2-7; D perhaps matches TRBD1 (5 bases). The CDR3 has 15 amino acids. Trimming pared 7 bases from V and 2 bases from J, leaving 19 bases between. Germline lookup yields CDR1 SGHRS and CDR2 YFSETQ. The CDR3 region is CASGEAPGQTYEQYF. CDR3 DNA: TGCGCCAGCGGGGAAGCTCCAGGGCAGACCTACGAGCAGTACTTC.

The chain employs TRBV4-1 and TRBJ1-1; D is uncertain. With 0 bases removed from V and 0 bases from J, the gap between germline ends came to 8 bases. This CDR3 is 15 amino acids long. Germline lookup yields CDR1 MGHRA and CDR2 YSYEKL. The CDR3 DNA reads as TGCGCCAGCAGCCAAGACCGTACAGTGAACACTGAAGCTTTCTTT. Translated, it gives CASSQDRTVNTEAFF.